The rows below give T cell receptor beta chains drawn from one sample of a study of blood T cell repertoires in COVID-19. Sequencing used immunoSEQ multiplex PCR; TCRdb keeps in-frame clones, though not all of them. Of about 360,000 clones in the sample, around 90% were seen once. The sequencing sample was made of peripheral blood. These receptor sequences come from a human donor in a cohort sampled during active COVID-19. Both conserved end residues are part of each CDR3. A D gene is named only where the DNA matches it firmly. The listing skips clone size in some rows; elsewhere it reads once, few, many or a size class.

>TRBJ2-3|16|TRBD2|.|TRBV18
CASSQGLAGKSDTQYF
TGTGCCAGCTCACAAGGCCTAGCGGGGAAATCAGATACGCAGTATTTT
>TRBJ2-7|17|TRBD1|.|TRBV5-6
CASSLVIGTGSSYEQYF
TGTGCCAGCAGCTTAGTAATTGGGACAGGGAGCTCCTACGAGCAGTACTTC
>TRBJ2-1|15|.|.|TRBV18
CASSPFHSSYNEQFF
TGTGCCAGCTCACCATTCCATAGCTCCTACAATGAGCAGTTCTTC
>TRBJ2-1|13|TRBD1|.|TRBV20-1
CSASSQGVDEQFF
TGCAGTGCTAGTTCACAGGGGGTTGATGAGCAGTTCTTC
>TRBJ1-3|17|TRBD1|.|TRBV25-1
CASSWGQGSFLGNTIYF
TGTGCCAGCAGCTGGGGACAGGGTAGCTTTCTAGGAAACACCATATATTTT
>TRBJ1-4|17|.|.|TRBV30
CAWSVARALAGNEKLFF
TGTGCCTGGAGTGTGGCCAGGGCCCTAGCGGGTAATGAAAAACTGTTTTTT
>TRBJ1-1|14|.|.|TRBV14
CASSTTVRNTEAFF
TGTGCCAGCAGCACGACAGTTCGGAACACTGAAGCTTTCTTT
>TRBJ1-2|12|.|.|TRBV7-9
CASSMTGRGYTF
TGTGCCAGCAGCATGACAGGTCGTGGCTACACCTTC
>TRBJ2-2|15|TRBD1|few|TRBV10-2
CASSEGTGLSGELFF
TGCGCCAGCAGTGAAGGGACAGGGTTATCCGGGGAGCTGTTTTTT
>TRBJ2-3|12|TRBD1|.|TRBV6-5
CALGTGEDTQYF
TGTGCCCTCGGGACAGGGGAGGATACGCAGTATTTT
>TRBJ2-7|17|.|.|TRBV7-9
CASSTDPFRAWTNEQYF
TGTGCCAGCAGCACGGACCCCTTCAGGGCATGGACAAACGAGCAGTACTTC
>TRBJ2-5|14|.|once|TRBV5-1
CASSLIAGEETQYF
TGCGCCAGCAGCTTGATCGCAGGCGAAGAGACCCAGTACTTC
>TRBJ2-5|16|TRBD1|once|TRBV28
CASSPWTGTTQETQYF
TGTGCCAGCAGCCCTTGGACAGGTACAACGCAAGAGACCCAGTACTTC
>TRBJ1-2|12|TRBD1|.|TRBV19
CATQSGGGGYTF
TGTGCCACCCAGTCAGGGGGCGGTGGCTACACCTTC
>TRBJ2-1|14|.|.|TRBV18
CASSPMSSVNEQFF
TGTGCCAGCTCACCAATGAGTTCGGTGAATGAGCAGTTCTTC
>TRBJ1-5|15|.|.|TRBV9
CASSRGQGLFQPQHF
TGTGCCAGCAGCCGGGGACAAGGGCTATTTCAGCCCCAGCATTTT
>TRBJ2-3|15|TRBD2|.|TRBV2
CASTGTSVGTDTQYF
TGTGCCAGCACCGGGACTAGCGTGGGGACAGATACGCAGTATTTT
>TRBJ2-2|16|TRBD1|many|TRBV6-4
CASRSHLRGLTGELFF
TGTGCCAGCAGAAGTCATTTGAGGGGGCTGACCGGGGAGCTGTTTTTT
>TRBJ1-1|14|TRBD1|few|TRBV2
CASKDGTVNTEAFF
TGTGCCAGCAAGGACGGGACAGTTAACACTGAAGCTTTCTTT
>TRBJ2-5|13|.|few|TRBV11-3
CASSFGRGETQYF
TGTGCCAGCAGCTTTGGCAGGGGAGAGACCCAGTACTTC
>TRBJ2-2|14|TRBD2|.|TRBV7-3
CASSPIAGTGELFF
TGTGCCAGCAGCCCGATAGCGGGAACCGGGGAGCTGTTTTTT
>TRBJ1-6|19|.|.|TRBV4-1
CASSQEGPGTLGGDSPLHF
TGCGCCAGCAGCCAAGAGGGGCCGGGGACGTTAGGGGGGGATTCACCCCTCCACTTT
>TRBJ2-5|15|TRBD2|.|TRBV5-4
CASSRLAGGQETQYF
TGTGCCAGCAGCCGACTAGCGGGAGGCCAAGAGACCCAGTACTTC
>TRBJ2-2|16|TRBD2|.|TRBV10-2
CATKEGLARNTGELFF
TGCGCCACAAAAGAGGGACTAGCGAGGAACACCGGGGAGCTGTTTTTT
>TRBJ1-2|13|.|.|TRBV2
CASSVRVNYGYTF
TGTGCCAGCAGTGTCCGCGTTAACTATGGCTACACCTTC
>TRBJ1-1|16|.|.|TRBV30
CAWIRWAGIGETEAFF
TGTGCCTGGATTAGGTGGGCAGGCATTGGCGAGACTGAAGCTTTCTTT
>TRBJ2-5|14|.|.|TRBV15
CATSPPRREETQYF
TGTGCCACCAGCCCTCCGCGCCGGGAAGAGACCCAGTACTTC
>TRBJ1-6|12|.|.|TRBV30
CAWRQDDSPLHF
TGTGCCTGGAGGCAGGATGATTCACCCCTCCACTTT
>TRBJ2-7|14|.|.|TRBV7-2
CASTFMTGYYEQYF
TGTGCCAGCACCTTTATGACAGGATACTACGAGCAGTACTTC
>TRBJ1-1|14|TRBD1|.|TRBV27
CASSLDRGTTEAFF
TGTGCCAGCAGTTTGGACAGGGGGACCACTGAAGCTTTCTTT